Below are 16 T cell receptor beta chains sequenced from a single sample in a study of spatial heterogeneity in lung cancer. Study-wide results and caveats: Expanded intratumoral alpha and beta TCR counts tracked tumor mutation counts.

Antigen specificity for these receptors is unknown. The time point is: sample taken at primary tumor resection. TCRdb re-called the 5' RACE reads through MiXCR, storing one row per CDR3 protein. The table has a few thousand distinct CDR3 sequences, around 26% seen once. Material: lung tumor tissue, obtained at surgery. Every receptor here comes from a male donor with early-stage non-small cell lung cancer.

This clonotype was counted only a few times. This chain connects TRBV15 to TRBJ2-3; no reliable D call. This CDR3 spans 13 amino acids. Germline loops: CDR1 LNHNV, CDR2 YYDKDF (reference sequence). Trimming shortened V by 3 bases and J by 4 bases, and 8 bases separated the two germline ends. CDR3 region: CATSRQPSDTQYF. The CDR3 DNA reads TGTGCCACCAGCAGGCAACCATCAGATACGCAGTATTTT.

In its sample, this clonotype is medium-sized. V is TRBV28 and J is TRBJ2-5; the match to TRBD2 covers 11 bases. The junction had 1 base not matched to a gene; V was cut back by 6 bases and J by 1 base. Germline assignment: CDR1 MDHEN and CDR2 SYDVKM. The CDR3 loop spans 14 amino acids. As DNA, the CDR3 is TGTGCCAGCAGAACTAGCGGGAGCCAAGAGACCCAGTACTTC. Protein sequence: CASRTSGSQETQYF.

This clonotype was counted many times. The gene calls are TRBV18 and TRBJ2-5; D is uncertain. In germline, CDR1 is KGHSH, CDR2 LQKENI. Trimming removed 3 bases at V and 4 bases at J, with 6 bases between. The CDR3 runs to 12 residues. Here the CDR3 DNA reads TGTGCCAGCTCACCCGAAAGAGAGACCCAGTACTTC. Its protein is CASSPERETQYF.

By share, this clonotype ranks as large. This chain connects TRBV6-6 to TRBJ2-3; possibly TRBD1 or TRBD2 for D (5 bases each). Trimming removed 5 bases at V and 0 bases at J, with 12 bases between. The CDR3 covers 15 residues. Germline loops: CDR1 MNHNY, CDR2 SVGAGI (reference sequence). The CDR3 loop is CASSPWGGSTDTQYF. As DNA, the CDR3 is TGTGCCAGCAGTCCCTGGGGCGGGAGCACAGATACGCAGTATTTT.

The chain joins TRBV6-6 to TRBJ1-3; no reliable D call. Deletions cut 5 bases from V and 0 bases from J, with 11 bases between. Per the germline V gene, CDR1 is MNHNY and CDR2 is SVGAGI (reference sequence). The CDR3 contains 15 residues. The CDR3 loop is CASSDGNLSGNTIYF. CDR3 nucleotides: TGTGCCAGCAGTGACGGAAACCTCTCTGGAAACACCATATATTTT.

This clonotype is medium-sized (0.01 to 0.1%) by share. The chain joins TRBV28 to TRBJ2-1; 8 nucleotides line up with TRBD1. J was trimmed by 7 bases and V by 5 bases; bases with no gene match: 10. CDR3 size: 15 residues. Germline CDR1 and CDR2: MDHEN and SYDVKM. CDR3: CASSPPDRGGNEQFF. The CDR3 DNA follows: TGTGCCAGCAGTCCGCCCGACAGGGGCGGGAATGAGCAGTTCTTC.

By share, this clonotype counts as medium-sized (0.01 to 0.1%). For the CDR3, the DNA is TGTGCCAGCAGCTTAGGGGCAGGCTCCTACAATGAGCAGTTCTTC. This sequence encodes CASSLGAGSYNEQFF. The chain joins TRBV11-3 to TRBJ2-1; D remains unclear. The CDR3 has 15 amino acids. Trimming shortened V by 1 base and J by 0 bases, and 7 bases separated the two germline ends. From germline, CDR1 is SGHNT and CDR2 YENEEA.

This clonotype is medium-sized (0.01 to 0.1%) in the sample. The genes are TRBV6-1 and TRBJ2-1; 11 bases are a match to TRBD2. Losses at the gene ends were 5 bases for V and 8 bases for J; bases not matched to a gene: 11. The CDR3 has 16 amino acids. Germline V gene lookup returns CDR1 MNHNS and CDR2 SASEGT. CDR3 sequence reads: CASSRTYLAGGDEQFF. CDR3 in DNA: TGTGCCAGCAGTCGAACATATCTAGCGGGAGGCGATGAGCAGTTCTTC.

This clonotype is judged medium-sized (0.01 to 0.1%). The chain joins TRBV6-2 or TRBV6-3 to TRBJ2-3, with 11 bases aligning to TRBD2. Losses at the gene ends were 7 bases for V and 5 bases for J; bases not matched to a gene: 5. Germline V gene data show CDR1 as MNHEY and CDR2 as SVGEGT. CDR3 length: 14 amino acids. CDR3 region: CASTLTSGRDTQYF. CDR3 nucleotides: TGTGCCAGCACCCTCACTAGCGGGAGAGATACGCAGTATTTT.

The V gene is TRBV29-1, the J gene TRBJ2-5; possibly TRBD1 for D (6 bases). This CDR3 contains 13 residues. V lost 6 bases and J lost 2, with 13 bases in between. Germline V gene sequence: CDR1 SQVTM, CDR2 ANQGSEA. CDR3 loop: CSVQDSLQETQYF. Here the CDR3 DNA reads TGCAGCGTCCAGGACAGTTTACAAGAGACCCAGTACTTC.

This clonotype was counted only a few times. The CDR3 protein is CASSQAPAGDYNEQFF. CDR3 DNA sequence: TGCGCCAGCAGCCAAGCCCCCGCGGGCGATTACAATGAGCAGTTCTTC. The rearrangement joins TRBV4-3 to TRBJ2-1; the D gene is possibly TRBD2 (5 bases). Germline loops: CDR1 LGHNA, CDR2 YSLEER. The CDR3 totals 16 residues. Trimming pared 1 base from V and 4 bases from J, leaving 14 bases between.

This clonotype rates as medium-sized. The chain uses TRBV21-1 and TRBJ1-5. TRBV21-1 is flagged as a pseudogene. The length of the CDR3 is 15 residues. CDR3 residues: CASSKALGGDQPQHF. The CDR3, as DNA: TGTGCCAGCAGCAAAGCGCTTGGAGGGGATCAGCCCCAGCATTTT.

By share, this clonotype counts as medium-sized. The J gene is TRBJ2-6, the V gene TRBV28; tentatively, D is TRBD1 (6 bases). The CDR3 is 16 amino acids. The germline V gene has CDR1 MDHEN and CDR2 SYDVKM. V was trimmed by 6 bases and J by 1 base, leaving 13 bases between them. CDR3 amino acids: CASSRTGKSGANVLTF. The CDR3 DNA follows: TGTGCCAGCAGCCGTACAGGGAAATCTGGGGCCAACGTCCTGACTTTC.

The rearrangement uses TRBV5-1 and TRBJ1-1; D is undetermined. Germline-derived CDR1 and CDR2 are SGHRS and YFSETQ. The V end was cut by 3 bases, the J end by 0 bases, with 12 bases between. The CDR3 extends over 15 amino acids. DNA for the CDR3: TGCGCCAGCAGCTCCCCCCTGGCAGTGAACACTGAAGCTTTCTTT. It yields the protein CASSSPLAVNTEAFF.

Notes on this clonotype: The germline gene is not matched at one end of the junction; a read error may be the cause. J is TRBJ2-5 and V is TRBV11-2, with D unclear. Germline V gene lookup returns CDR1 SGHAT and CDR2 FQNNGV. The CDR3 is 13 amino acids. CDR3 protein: CASSPGPQGTQYF. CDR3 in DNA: TGTGCCAGCAGCCCCGGACCCCAAGGGACCCAGTACTTC.

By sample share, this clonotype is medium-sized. The CDR3 region is CASSYRTGNTIYF. Here the CDR3 DNA reads TGTGCCAGCAGTTACCGCACTGGAAACACCATATATTTT. This chain connects TRBV6-5 to TRBJ1-3; D gene uncertain. The CDR3 contains 13 residues. Germline V lookup: CDR1 MNHEY, CDR2 SVGAGI. Trimming left V 2 bases short and J 2 bases short, with 4 bases between.